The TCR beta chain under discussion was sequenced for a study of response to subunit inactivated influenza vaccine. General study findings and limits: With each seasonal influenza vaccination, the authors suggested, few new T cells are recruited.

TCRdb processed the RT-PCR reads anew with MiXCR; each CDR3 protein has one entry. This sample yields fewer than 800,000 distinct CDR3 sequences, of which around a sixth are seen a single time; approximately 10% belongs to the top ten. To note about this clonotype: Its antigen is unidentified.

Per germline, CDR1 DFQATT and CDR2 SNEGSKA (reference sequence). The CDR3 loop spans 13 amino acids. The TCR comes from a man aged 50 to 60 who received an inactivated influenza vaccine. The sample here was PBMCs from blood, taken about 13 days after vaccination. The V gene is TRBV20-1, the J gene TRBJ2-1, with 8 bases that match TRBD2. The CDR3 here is CRPTRGGGNEQFF. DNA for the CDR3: TGCAGACCCACTCGGGGGGGAGGGAATGAGCAGTTCTTC.